The rows below give T cell receptor beta chains drawn from one sample of a study of T cells expressing NK-cell markers. TCRdb reprocessed the 5' RACE reads, keeping one entry per CDR3 protein, no DNA. The sample holds 400,000 to 550,000 distinct CDR3 sequences. Sequencing input: blood T cells: a sorted CD56 or NKG2C T cell subset, CD4+ or CD8+ T cells, or bulk PBMC T cells (not recorded which). These receptor sequences come from a woman aged 18 to 75 in good health. Each CDR3 is given with its conserved first and last residue.

v_gene: TRBV4-3; len: 12; j_gene: TRBJ2-7; CDR3aa: CASSQDWGEQYF
v_gene: TRBV9; len: 13; j_gene: TRBJ2-1; CDR3aa: CASSASSYNEQFF
v_gene: TRBV7-9; len: 15; j_gene: TRBJ2-5; CDR3aa: CASSFRTGDQETQYF
v_gene: TRBV9; len: 13; j_gene: TRBJ1-1; CDR3aa: CASSQGGGTEAYF
v_gene: TRBV6-2/TRBV6-3; len: 15; j_gene: TRBJ2-2; CDR3aa: CASSYPFSNTGELFF
v_gene: TRBV7-2; len: 13; j_gene: TRBJ2-5; CDR3aa: CASSRGGQETQYF
v_gene: TRBV3-1; len: 16; j_gene: TRBJ2-3; CDR3aa: CASSQVEAGGTDTQYF
v_gene: TRBV18; len: 14; j_gene: TRBJ2-5; CDR3aa: CASSPGLAGETQYF
v_gene: TRBV6-1; len: 16; j_gene: TRBJ2-1; CDR3aa: CASSGAGLAGYNEQFF
v_gene: TRBV27; len: 14; j_gene: TRBJ1-1; CDR3aa: CASSPWVGNTEAFF
v_gene: TRBV5-6; len: 15; j_gene: TRBJ2-7; CDR3aa: CASSLGDRVEDEQYF
v_gene: TRBV3-1; len: 15; j_gene: TRBJ2-1; CDR3aa: CASRPPCGGFDEQFF
v_gene: TRBV20-1; len: 14; j_gene: TRBJ1-5; CDR3aa: CSAFAGTADQPQHF
v_gene: TRBV7-2; len: 15; j_gene: TRBJ2-7; CDR3aa: CASSPEGLAAYEQYF
v_gene: TRBV12-3/TRBV12-4; len: 14; j_gene: TRBJ1-2; CDR3aa: CASSLRGASSGYTF
v_gene: TRBV20-1; len: 15; j_gene: TRBJ1-4; CDR3aa: CSAGGGEATNEKLFF
v_gene: TRBV27; len: 14; j_gene: TRBJ2-5; CDR3aa: CASSLGGSRETQYF
v_gene: TRBV20-1; len: 17; j_gene: TRBJ2-1; CDR3aa: CSARDLGLAGLTNEQFF
v_gene: TRBV24-1; len: 16; j_gene: TRBJ2-1; CDR3aa: CATSAGREGVYNEQFF
v_gene: TRBV7-2; len: 15; j_gene: TRBJ2-5; CDR3aa: CASSLGGTFVKTQYF
v_gene: TRBV4-3; len: 14; j_gene: TRBJ1-1; CDR3aa: CASSQVRTGSEAFF
v_gene: TRBV11-2; len: 20; j_gene: TRBJ2-1; CDR3aa: CASSFPTKVTGAASYNEQFF
v_gene: TRBV6-4; len: 15; j_gene: TRBJ1-5; CDR3aa: CASRAQGESNQPQHF
v_gene: TRBV6-5; len: 16; j_gene: TRBJ1-3; CDR3aa: CASSYTGAGGGNTIYF
v_gene: TRBV6-1; len: 14; j_gene: TRBJ2-2; CDR3aa: CASSVEGYTGELFF
v_gene: TRBV19; len: 14; j_gene: TRBJ1-4; CDR3aa: CASSMENRGEKLFF
v_gene: TRBV11-2; len: 17; j_gene: TRBJ1-2; CDR3aa: CASSSRDSGILIYGYTF
v_gene: TRBV5-4; len: 15; j_gene: TRBJ2-3; CDR3aa: CASSSKQGPTDTQYF
v_gene: TRBV5-5; len: 15; j_gene: TRBJ1-3; CDR3aa: CASAWAVLSGNTIYF
v_gene: TRBV7-2; len: 17; j_gene: TRBJ2-3; CDR3aa: CASSLGAGTQYTDTQYF
v_gene: TRBV29-1; len: 13; j_gene: TRBJ2-1; CDR3aa: CSVSSGVRDEQFF
v_gene: TRBV4-3; len: 13; j_gene: TRBJ2-3; CDR3aa: CASSQRESDTQYF
v_gene: TRBV6-2/TRBV6-3; len: 15; j_gene: TRBJ2-7; CDR3aa: CASSYSSSGSYEQYF
v_gene: TRBV12-3/TRBV12-4; len: 15; j_gene: TRBJ1-3; CDR3aa: CASSLTGREGNTIYF
v_gene: TRBV29-1; len: 13; j_gene: TRBJ1-5; CDR3aa: CSVEVGGEEPQHF
v_gene: TRBV10-2; len: 17; j_gene: TRBJ2-1; CDR3aa: CASSESFPEGMYNKQFF
v_gene: TRBV2; len: 15; j_gene: TRBJ2-3; CDR3aa: CASSELWTSEGAQYF
v_gene: TRBV7-3; len: 15; j_gene: TRBJ2-2; CDR3aa: CASSPETGATGELFF
v_gene: TRBV15; len: 15; j_gene: TRBJ2-7; CDR3aa: CATSRSGEGHYEQYF
v_gene: TRBV6-6; len: 13; j_gene: TRBJ1-6; CDR3aa: CASSYGDISPLHF
v_gene: TRBV7-2; len: 15; j_gene: TRBJ2-5; CDR3aa: CASRLLAGGKETQYF
v_gene: TRBV30; len: 13; j_gene: TRBJ2-5; CDR3aa: CASFGWTGKTQYF
v_gene: TRBV20-1; len: 14; j_gene: TRBJ2-1; CDR3aa: CSARQQLNLGEQFF
v_gene: TRBV15; len: 15; j_gene: TRBJ1-3; CDR3aa: CATSAYRVSGNTIYF
v_gene: TRBV5-1; len: 12; j_gene: TRBJ1-1; CDR3aa: CASSPRDNEAFF
v_gene: TRBV4-2; len: 12; j_gene: TRBJ2-1; CDR3aa: CATETGVGEQFF
v_gene: TRBV29-1; len: 14; j_gene: TRBJ2-1; CDR3aa: CSEGEAGSYNEQFF
v_gene: TRBV20-1; len: 16; j_gene: TRBJ2-1; CDR3aa: CSARLAGNLFYNEQFF
v_gene: TRBV28; len: 14; j_gene: TRBJ2-7; CDR3aa: CASSLYQGIDEQYF
v_gene: TRBV7-6; len: 15; j_gene: TRBJ2-3; CDR3aa: CASSLTWSTEDTQYF
v_gene: TRBV4-2; len: 14; j_gene: TRBJ2-1; CDR3aa: CASSQESSYNEQFF
v_gene: TRBV20-1; len: 11; j_gene: TRBJ1-1; CDR3aa: CSAIGGTEAFF
v_gene: TRBV7-2; len: 16; j_gene: TRBJ2-1; CDR3aa: CASSGQRGRSYNEQFF
v_gene: TRBV7-3; len: 17; j_gene: TRBJ2-2; CDR3aa: CASSPRRDREVAGELFF